This is a list of T cell receptor beta chains from one sample in a study of brain T cells in children with intractable seizures. The assay was immunoSEQ multiplex PCR, and TCRdb's table has in-frame clones only and misses some. The sample gives around 70,000 clones, about 93% of which show up once; roughly 1.4% is in the top ten. The material was peripheral blood, obtained at surgery. These receptors all stem from a boy under two years old with tuberous sclerosis and intractable seizures. Each CDR3 is given with its conserved first and last residue. Some rows mark clone size as missing; the rest say once, few, many or name a class of expanded clone.

V: TRBV7-9
size: once
J: TRBJ1-5
CDR3: CASNSAGSNQPQHF

V: TRBV19
size: .
J: TRBJ1-1
CDR3: CASTDPPEGMAEAFF

V: TRBV5-1
size: .
J: TRBJ1-1
CDR3: CASSDHDRVTEAFF

V: TRBV12-5
size: .
J: TRBJ2-3
CDR3: CASGLLGGTDTQYF

V: TRBV19
size: .
J: TRBJ1-5
CDR3: CASTWTGSSNQPQHF

V: TRBV25-1
size: .
J: TRBJ2-5
CDR3: CASSESLGAETQYF

V: TRBV7-2
size: .
J: TRBJ1-2
CDR3: CASSILLSGQEGYTF

V: TRBV4-2
size: .
J: TRBJ2-7
CDR3: CASSQNPGQSPQNEQYF

V: TRBV7-8
size: once
J: TRBJ2-1
CDR3: CASSYREGSEQFF

V: TRBV10-3
size: .
J: TRBJ2-7
CDR3: CAISETSSSSYEQYF

V: TRBV19
size: once
J: TRBJ2-1
CDR3: CASSISGTSSPTGQFF

V: TRBV6-5
size: .
J: TRBJ2-1
CDR3: CASRRQSSYNEQFF

V: TRBV18
size: .
J: TRBJ1-1
CDR3: CASSPGERTEAFF

V: TRBV30
size: once
J: TRBJ1-6
CDR3: CAWSVSGQRSSYNSPLHF

V: TRBV24-1
size: .
J: TRBJ2-1
CDR3: CATAPIGLAGQNEQFF

V: TRBV5-1
size: once
J: TRBJ2-7
CDR3: CASSAGTGPYEQYF

V: TRBV11-2
size: .
J: TRBJ2-7
CDR3: CASSPLDFYEQYF

V: TRBV30
size: .
J: TRBJ2-1
CDR3: CAWSVRLEIGRIPSRSYNEQFF

V: TRBV19
size: .
J: TRBJ2-1
CDR3: CASSELAGEANEQFF

V: TRBV27
size: .
J: TRBJ2-3
CDR3: CASSSGLAPDTQYF

V: TRBV25-1
size: .
J: TRBJ1-5
CDR3: CASSEYRRDQPQHF

V: TRBV2
size: .
J: TRBJ2-3
CDR3: CASSEDPRTDTQYF

V: TRBV5-1
size: .
J: TRBJ2-1
CDR3: CASSNLADNEQFF

V: TRBV5-6
size: .
J: TRBJ1-5
CDR3: CASSLRTSKGNQPQHF

V: TRBV4-1
size: .
J: TRBJ1-1
CDR3: CASSHAQVYRGDTEAFF

V: TRBV5-1
size: .
J: TRBJ2-2
CDR3: CASSLAGELFF

V: TRBV3-1/TRBV3-2
size: .
J: TRBJ2-1
CDR3: CASSQGGGIYLDEQFF

V: TRBV4-1
size: .
J: TRBJ1-1
CDR3: CASSQVPDGWNTEAFF

V: TRBV12-3/TRBV12-4
size: .
J: TRBJ1-3
CDR3: CASSSLGNTIYF

V: TRBV7-9
size: .
J: TRBJ1-2
CDR3: CASSLAGQDYIYGYTF

V: TRBV9
size: .
J: TRBJ2-2
CDR3: CASSVGQVGTGELFF

V: TRBV5-1
size: .
J: TRBJ2-2
CDR3: CASSRDAGTLDTGELFF

V: TRBV19
size: .
J: TRBJ1-1
CDR3: CASSLSDSNTEAFF

V: TRBV20-1
size: .
J: TRBJ2-7
CDR3: CSASATYEQYF

V: TRBV7-2
size: .
J: TRBJ1-5
CDR3: CASSKGLMGSNQPQHF

V: TRBV19
size: .
J: TRBJ2-7
CDR3: CASSDRIAGPAGEQYF

V: TRBV11-2
size: .
J: TRBJ1-1
CDR3: CASSKRPGLWAEAFF

V: TRBV10-3
size: .
J: TRBJ1-2
CDR3: CAISDLTIDSEPFYGYTF

V: TRBV15
size: .
J: TRBJ2-3
CDR3: CATSRVGTDTQYF

V: TRBV19
size: .
J: TRBJ2-7
CDR3: CASSIDSLGGYEQYF

V: TRBV19
size: once
J: TRBJ2-7
CDR3: CASSGAGSSYEQYF

V: TRBV15
size: .
J: TRBJ2-2
CDR3: CATSPDYLKNTGELFF

V: TRBV9
size: .
J: TRBJ2-3
CDR3: CASSVEGGVEDTQYF

V: TRBV7-8
size: .
J: TRBJ1-2
CDR3: CASSLVPTGFYGYTF

V: TRBV7-2
size: .
J: TRBJ1-4
CDR3: CASSLAPREKLFF

V: TRBV4-1
size: .
J: TRBJ2-5
CDR3: CASSQDQETQYF

V: TRBV3-1/TRBV3-2
size: .
J: TRBJ2-1
CDR3: CASSPSGLVNEQFF